This T cell receptor (beta chain) is drawn from a study of OX40 agonist ivuxolimab in advanced cancers. As concerns this clone: Its antigen is undetermined.

V trimming: 3 bases; J trimming: 2 bases; junction bases outside the gene matches: 8. The length of the CDR3 is 16 residues. CDR1 and CDR2 (germline): LNHDA, SQIVND (reference sequence). Sequencing was performed with immunoSEQ multiplex PCR; in TCRdb, only in-frame clones are kept and a portion is missing. The sample records tens of thousands of clones, roughly 90% being singletons. Findings of the study overall: In CD8+ T cells, expanded clones were on average more numerous than in CD4+.

Sequencing was performed on CD4+ or CD8+ T cells sorted from blood, taken in a trial of the OX40 agonist ivuxolimab. The sequence came from an adult with an advanced solid tumor such as melanoma, head and neck, liver or kidney cancer. J is TRBJ2-3 and V is TRBV19; 7 bases fit TRBD2. The CDR3 sequence is CASSIFTSGNTDTQYF. In DNA, the CDR3 is TGTGCCAGTAGTATCTTTACCAGCGGGAACACAGATACGCAGTATTTT. The variable domain in full, completed from reference TRBV19 and TRBJ2-3, reads DGGITQSPKYLFRKEGQNVTLSCEQNLNHDAMYWYRQDPGQGLRLIYYSQIVNDFQKGDIAEGYSVSREKKESFPLTVTSAQKNPTAFYLCASSIFTSGNTDTQYFGPGTRLTVL.